This is a list of T cell receptor beta chains from one sample in a study of cytomegalovirus exposure and HLA in healthy donors. Profiling relied on immunoSEQ multiplex PCR, and the TCRdb table lists in-frame clones only, not all of them. The profile shows roughly 130,000 clones, 80% of them singletons. The material sequenced was PBMCs. Receptor source: a man aged 40-49 years in good health and CMV-seronegative. Each CDR3 is given with its conserved first and last residue. Fields, in order: CDR3 length, J gene, V gene, clone size, D gene, CDR3 DNA, CDR3 protein. The D gene is left open where the match is weak. Part of the rows lack a size; the others show once, few, many or a class for expanded clones.

cdr3_length: 15
j_call: TRBJ2-3
v_call: TRBV15
clone_size: NA
d_call: TRBD1
cdr3_nt: TGTGCCACCAGCGGGAAGGGGACAGACACAGATACGCAGTATTTT
cdr3_aa: CATSGKGTDTDTQYF

cdr3_length: 15
j_call: TRBJ2-5
v_call: TRBV9
clone_size: NA
d_call: NA
cdr3_nt: TGTGCCAGCAGCGTAAGCTCCGCCTTACCAGAGACCCAGTACTTC
cdr3_aa: CASSVSSALPETQYF

cdr3_length: 17
j_call: TRBJ2-7
v_call: TRBV19
clone_size: NA
d_call: TRBD1
cdr3_nt: TGTGCCAGTAGTATTCTATCCGGGACAGGGGTCCCCTACGAGCAGTACTTC
cdr3_aa: CASSILSGTGVPYEQYF

cdr3_length: 14
j_call: TRBJ2-5
v_call: TRBV7-6
clone_size: NA
d_call: TRBD1
cdr3_nt: TGTGCCAGCACTCCGGGACAGGGGCAAGAGACCCAGTACTTC
cdr3_aa: CASTPGQGQETQYF

cdr3_length: 17
j_call: TRBJ1-4
v_call: TRBV27
clone_size: NA
d_call: TRBD1
cdr3_nt: TGTGCCAGCAGTTTAAGGGGGCGGAGTCAGGATAATGAAAAACTGTTTTTT
cdr3_aa: CASSLRGRSQDNEKLFF

cdr3_length: 13
j_call: TRBJ1-1
v_call: TRBV6-1
clone_size: NA
d_call: NA
cdr3_nt: TGTGCCAGCAAGGGCAGGGGACGCCCTGAAGCTTTCTTT
cdr3_aa: CASKGRGRPEAFF

cdr3_length: 14
j_call: TRBJ2-2
v_call: TRBV5-1
clone_size: NA
d_call: TRBD1
cdr3_nt: TGCGCCAGCAGCGCAGGGGGCGTCACCGGGGAGCTGTTTTTT
cdr3_aa: CASSAGGVTGELFF

cdr3_length: 15
j_call: TRBJ2-1
v_call: TRBV2
clone_size: once
d_call: TRBD1
cdr3_nt: TGTGCCAGCAACCCGAGGGACAGGGATTCGGGGAAGCAGTTCTTC
cdr3_aa: CASNPRDRDSGKQFF

cdr3_length: 15
j_call: TRBJ2-2
v_call: TRBV27
clone_size: NA
d_call: NA
cdr3_nt: TGTGCCAGCAGTTCCCAGGGGCTGGGCACCGGGGAGCTGTTTTTT
cdr3_aa: CASSSQGLGTGELFF

cdr3_length: 14
j_call: TRBJ1-4
v_call: TRBV2
clone_size: few
d_call: NA
cdr3_nt: TGTGCCAGCAGTACAGGGTTTAGTAATGAAAAACTGTTTTTT
cdr3_aa: CASSTGFSNEKLFF

cdr3_length: 14
j_call: TRBJ2-1
v_call: TRBV6-5
clone_size: NA
d_call: NA
cdr3_nt: TGTGCCAGCAACGACAGGAGCTCCTACAATGAGCAGTTCTTC
cdr3_aa: CASNDRSSYNEQFF

cdr3_length: 11
j_call: TRBJ1-5
v_call: TRBV20-1
clone_size: NA
d_call: NA
cdr3_nt: TGCAGTGCTAGCTACGATCAGCCCCAGCATTTT
cdr3_aa: CSASYDQPQHF

cdr3_length: 15
j_call: TRBJ2-3
v_call: TRBV7-9
clone_size: NA
d_call: NA
cdr3_nt: TGTGCCAGCAGCTTCGCGGGACCCTCGTGGGATACGCAGTATTTT
cdr3_aa: CASSFAGPSWDTQYF

cdr3_length: 15
j_call: TRBJ2-2
v_call: TRBV6-5
clone_size: NA
d_call: NA
cdr3_nt: TGTGCCAGCAGAGTACTGGGGACAAACACCGGGGAGCTGTTTTTT
cdr3_aa: CASRVLGTNTGELFF

cdr3_length: 16
j_call: TRBJ1-1
v_call: TRBV6-5
clone_size: few
d_call: TRBD1
cdr3_nt: TGTGCCAGCAGTTACTCAACAGGGGACCGTGGCACTGAAGCTTTCTTT
cdr3_aa: CASSYSTGDRGTEAFF

cdr3_length: 13
j_call: TRBJ2-7
v_call: TRBV25-1
clone_size: once
d_call: NA
cdr3_nt: TGTGCCAGCAGTGAGACGGGGGTTTACGAGCAGTACTTC
cdr3_aa: CASSETGVYEQYF

cdr3_length: 16
j_call: TRBJ1-2
v_call: TRBV28
clone_size: NA
d_call: NA
cdr3_nt: TGTGCCAGCAGTCTTGGGGGGGCCTGGGGTAACTATGGCTACACCTTC
cdr3_aa: CASSLGGAWGNYGYTF

cdr3_length: 14
j_call: TRBJ2-1
v_call: TRBV18
clone_size: NA
d_call: NA
cdr3_nt: TGTGCCAGCTCACCCCGGGACACCTACAATGAGCAGTTCTTC
cdr3_aa: CASSPRDTYNEQFF

cdr3_length: 15
j_call: TRBJ2-7
v_call: TRBV25-1
clone_size: NA
d_call: NA
cdr3_nt: TGTGCCAGCAGGGGTCCGGGGGTTCGGGCCTACGAGCAGTACTTC
cdr3_aa: CASRGPGVRAYEQYF

cdr3_length: 15
j_call: TRBJ2-5
v_call: TRBV28
clone_size: NA
d_call: TRBD1
cdr3_nt: TGTGCCAGCAGTCTTCCGGGACAGGGGTTGGAGACCCAGTACTTC
cdr3_aa: CASSLPGQGLETQYF

cdr3_length: 16
j_call: TRBJ2-2
v_call: TRBV11-3
clone_size: NA
d_call: NA
cdr3_nt: TGTGCCAGCAGCCTAGGGGGCGGGAGCGGCACCGGGGAGCTGTTTTTT
cdr3_aa: CASSLGGGSGTGELFF

cdr3_length: 15
j_call: TRBJ2-3
v_call: TRBV28
clone_size: NA
d_call: TRBD2
cdr3_nt: TGTGCCAGCAGCCCTAGCGGGGATACCACAGATACGCAGTATTTT
cdr3_aa: CASSPSGDTTDTQYF

cdr3_length: 13
j_call: TRBJ1-1
v_call: TRBV28
clone_size: NA
d_call: NA
cdr3_nt: TGTGCCAGCACCATGACAAGGAACACTGAAGCTTTCTTT
cdr3_aa: CASTMTRNTEAFF

cdr3_length: 15
j_call: TRBJ2-7
v_call: TRBV28
clone_size: NA
d_call: TRBD2
cdr3_nt: TGTGCCAGCAGTCCTAGCGGGGGGACTCTCTACGAGCAGTACTTC
cdr3_aa: CASSPSGGTLYEQYF

cdr3_length: 15
j_call: TRBJ1-1
v_call: TRBV5-1
clone_size: NA
d_call: TRBD1
cdr3_nt: TGCGCCAGCAGCGACAGGGTAGGCTCGAACACTGAAGCTTTCTTT
cdr3_aa: CASSDRVGSNTEAFF

cdr3_length: 15
j_call: TRBJ2-6
v_call: TRBV2
clone_size: NA
d_call: NA
cdr3_nt: TGTGCCCTAAGGGCGGGGAGCTCTGGGGCCAACGTCCTGACTTTC
cdr3_aa: CALRAGSSGANVLTF

cdr3_length: 10
j_call: TRBJ1-1
v_call: TRBV6-6
clone_size: NA
d_call: NA
cdr3_nt: TGTGCCAGCCGAGGGAGTGAAGCTTTCTTT
cdr3_aa: CASRGSEAFF

cdr3_length: 14
j_call: TRBJ2-2
v_call: TRBV5-6
clone_size: NA
d_call: NA
cdr3_nt: TGTGCCAGCAGCTTGGTCAGGGCAACCGGGGAGCTGTTTTTT
cdr3_aa: CASSLVRATGELFF

cdr3_length: 13
j_call: TRBJ2-1
v_call: TRBV7-3
clone_size: NA
d_call: NA
cdr3_nt: TGTGCCAGCAGCGCGACGGGGAGGAATGAGCAGTTCTTC
cdr3_aa: CASSATGRNEQFF

cdr3_length: 14
j_call: TRBJ2-5
v_call: TRBV11-1
clone_size: NA
d_call: NA
cdr3_nt: TGTGCCAGCAGCTACGAAGACAGTCAAGAGACCCAGTACTTC
cdr3_aa: CASSYEDSQETQYF

cdr3_length: 13
j_call: TRBJ2-3
v_call: TRBV6-1
clone_size: NA
d_call: NA
cdr3_nt: TGTGCCAGCAGGACAAGCCGCACAGATACGCAGTATTTT
cdr3_aa: CASRTSRTDTQYF

cdr3_length: 16
j_call: TRBJ1-4
v_call: TRBV25-1
clone_size: NA
d_call: NA
cdr3_nt: TGTGCCAGCAGCCTAGGAGGGCATTCAACTAATGAAAAACTGTTTTTT
cdr3_aa: CASSLGGHSTNEKLFF

cdr3_length: 13
j_call: TRBJ2-5
v_call: TRBV11-2
clone_size: NA
d_call: NA
cdr3_nt: TGTGCCAGCAGCTTACAATTAGAAGAGACCCAGTACTTC
cdr3_aa: CASSLQLEETQYF

cdr3_length: 15
j_call: TRBJ1-5
v_call: TRBV15
clone_size: NA
d_call: NA
cdr3_nt: TGTGCCACCAGCAGAGGGGACTATAGCAATCAGCCCCAGCATTTT
cdr3_aa: CATSRGDYSNQPQHF

cdr3_length: 15
j_call: TRBJ1-4
v_call: TRBV5-8
clone_size: NA
d_call: TRBD1
cdr3_nt: TGTGCCAGCAGCTTTGACAGGGGGGCAGGGGAAAAACTGTTTTTT
cdr3_aa: CASSFDRGAGEKLFF

cdr3_length: 15
j_call: TRBJ1-4
v_call: TRBV5-1
clone_size: NA
d_call: TRBD1
cdr3_nt: TGCGCCAGCAGCGCAGGGACAGGGCCTAATGAAAAACTGTTTTTT
cdr3_aa: CASSAGTGPNEKLFF

cdr3_length: 15
j_call: TRBJ1-5
v_call: TRBV28
clone_size: NA
d_call: NA
cdr3_nt: TGTGCCAGCAGTTTAGTCGGACAGACTACTCAGCCCCAGCATTTT
cdr3_aa: CASSLVGQTTQPQHF

cdr3_length: 15
j_call: TRBJ2-7
v_call: TRBV19
clone_size: NA
d_call: NA
cdr3_nt: TGTGCCAGTAGTACGCCGGGGTACCCCCCCTACGAGCAGTACTTC
cdr3_aa: CASSTPGYPPYEQYF

cdr3_length: 17
j_call: TRBJ2-7
v_call: TRBV4-2
clone_size: NA
d_call: TRBD1
cdr3_nt: TGTGCCACCCAAGAAGTATTTGGGGACAGGGACCTCTACGAGCAGTACTTC
cdr3_aa: CATQEVFGDRDLYEQYF

cdr3_length: 14
j_call: TRBJ1-1
v_call: TRBV28
clone_size: NA
d_call: TRBD1
cdr3_nt: TGTGCCAGCTGCTCGGGACAGGGAGGAACTGAAGCTTTCTTT
cdr3_aa: CASCSGQGGTEAFF

cdr3_length: 14
j_call: TRBJ1-2
v_call: TRBV27
clone_size: NA
d_call: TRBD1
cdr3_nt: TGTGCCAGCAGTTCGACAGGGGGTAGTCTTGGCTACACCTTC
cdr3_aa: CASSSTGGSLGYTF

cdr3_length: 13
j_call: TRBJ1-1
v_call: TRBV2
clone_size: NA
d_call: NA
cdr3_nt: TGTGCCAGCACTTACTCCCCGAACACTGAAGCTTTCTTT
cdr3_aa: CASTYSPNTEAFF

cdr3_length: 13
j_call: TRBJ1-5
v_call: TRBV7-6
clone_size: NA
d_call: NA
cdr3_nt: TGTGCCAGCAGCTTTAGCTCCGATCAGCCCCAGCATTTT
cdr3_aa: CASSFSSDQPQHF

cdr3_length: 13
j_call: TRBJ1-5
v_call: TRBV5-6
clone_size: NA
d_call: NA
cdr3_nt: TGTGCCAGCGCAAGAGGTGTCAATCAGCCCCAGCATTTT
cdr3_aa: CASARGVNQPQHF

cdr3_length: 13
j_call: TRBJ1-1
v_call: TRBV29-1
clone_size: NA
d_call: NA
cdr3_nt: TGCAGCGCGGACAGCTTCGAGGACACTGAAGCTTTCTTT
cdr3_aa: CSADSFEDTEAFF

cdr3_length: 15
j_call: TRBJ1-6
v_call: TRBV6-1
clone_size: few
d_call: TRBD1
cdr3_nt: TGTGCCAGCAGTGAGGGGACAGGGTTGTCTGCGCCCCTCCACTTT
cdr3_aa: CASSEGTGLSAPLHF

cdr3_length: 15
j_call: TRBJ2-1
v_call: TRBV19
clone_size: NA
d_call: TRBD1
cdr3_nt: TGTGCCAGTAGTCTAGGGACAGGGGTTATCAATGAGCAGTTCTTC
cdr3_aa: CASSLGTGVINEQFF

cdr3_length: 18
j_call: TRBJ1-5
v_call: TRBV19
clone_size: NA
d_call: TRBD1
cdr3_nt: TGTGCCAGTAGTAGAGGACAGGGGCTACCCGTGAGCAATCAGCCCCAGCATTTT
cdr3_aa: CASSRGQGLPVSNQPQHF